The clone carrying this T cell receptor (beta chain) was found once. Antigen unknown. The data are from a study of OX40 agonist ivuxolimab in advanced cancers. Study findings and constraints: Nonresponders, in some cases, also had low normalized T-cell clonal expansion.

The table came from immunoSEQ multiplex PCR; TCRdb's copy has only in-frame clones and leaves some out. The sample includes about 70,000 clones, roughly 88% seen only once; the top ten take about 2.7%. Germline assignment: CDR1 SGDLS and CDR2 YYNGEE. The germline V and J ends were trimmed by 0 bases and 3 bases, with 15 bases remaining between them. There are 17 residues in the CDR3. The clonotype was recovered from an adult with an advanced solid tumor such as melanoma, head and neck, liver or kidney cancer. The chain combines TRBV9 with TRBJ2-2; tentatively, D is TRBD1 or TRBD2 (5 bases each). The material was CD4+ or CD8+ T cells sorted from blood, obtained in a trial of the OX40 agonist ivuxolimab. The CDR3 here is CASSVDAPGPYTGELFF. The CDR3 nucleotides are TGTGCCAGCAGCGTAGACGCCCCGGGGCCGTACACCGGGGAGCTGTTTTTT. Combining the CDR3 with reference TRBV9 and TRBJ2-2 gives the whole variable domain DSGVTQTPKHLITATGQRVTLRCSPRSGDLSVYWYQQSLDQGLQFLIQYYNGEERAKGNILERFSAQQFPDLHSELNLSSLELGDSALYFCASSVDAPGPYTGELFFGEGSRLTVL.